This TCR beta chain is drawn from a study of Graves' ophthalmopathy and Graves' hyperthyroidism. Germline CDR1 SGHAT, CDR2 FQNNGV. After removal of 11 bases from V and 5 bases from J, the junction contained 11 bases not matched to a gene. The CDR3 is 15 amino acids. RNA transcripts were the source from which TCR beta CDR3 regions were amplified. HTBI primers primed a first-round RT-PCR, and a second-round multiplex PCR followed. A single record per CDR3 protein comes from TCRdb applying MiXCR to the multiplex PCR reads. The data show some 750,000 distinct CDR3 sequences, approximately 40% seen once. Study-wide results and limits: The blood repertoire also included most expanded thyroid clonotypes above 0.001 frequency.

Points on this clonotype: Its antigen is as yet unknown.

The chain is built from TRBV11-2 and TRBJ1-6; 8 bases line up with TRBD1. The sequenced sample was peripheral blood. The origin of this receptor is an adult man with Graves' ophthalmopathy. The CDR3, as DNA: TGTGCCTGGACACTACCGGGACAGGATAATTCACCCCTCCACTTT. Amino acid sequence: CAWTLPGQDNSPLHF. The complete variable domain, with remaining parts taken from reference TRBV11-2 and TRBJ1-6, reads EAGVAQSPRYKIIEKRQSVAFWCNPISGHATLYWYQQILGQGPKLLIQFQNNGVVDDSQLPKDRFSAERLKGVDSTLKIQPAKLEDSAVYLCAWTLPGQDNSPLHFGNGTRLTVT.